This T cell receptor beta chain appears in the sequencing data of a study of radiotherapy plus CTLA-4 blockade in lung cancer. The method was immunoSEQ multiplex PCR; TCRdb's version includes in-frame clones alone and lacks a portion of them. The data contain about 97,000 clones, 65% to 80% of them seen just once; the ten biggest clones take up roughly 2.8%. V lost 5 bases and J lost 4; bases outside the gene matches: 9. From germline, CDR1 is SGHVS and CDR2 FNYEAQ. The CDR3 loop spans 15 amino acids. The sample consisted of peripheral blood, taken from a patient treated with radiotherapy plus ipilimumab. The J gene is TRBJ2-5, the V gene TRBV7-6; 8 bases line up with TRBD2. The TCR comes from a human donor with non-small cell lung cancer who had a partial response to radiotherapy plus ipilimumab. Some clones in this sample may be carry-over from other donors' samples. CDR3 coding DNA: TGTGCCAGCAGCCCCATAGCGGGGAGCGCAGAGACCCAGTACTTC. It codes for CASSPIAGSAETQYF.